These 18 T cell receptor beta chains were all obtained from the same sample, sequenced in a study of Ad26.COV2.S vaccination and SARS-CoV-2 variants. Here immunoSEQ multiplex PCR was the method, and the copy in TCRdb shows in-frame clones only, minus some. The table includes about 350,000 clones, around nine tenths detected once. Treatment reported: approximately 18 received Ad26.COV2.S at low or high dose, single or two shots; 5 received placebo; per-sample allocation not given. The samples date from day 63 after the first vaccine or placebo injection. The sample was peripheral blood, taken in a trial of Ad26.COV2.S vaccine versus placebo. All receptors come from a person between 18 and 65 years old who received the Ad26.COV2.S COVID-19 vaccine or a placebo.

The CDR3 reads CASSAGQPNSYNEQFF. The DNA of the CDR3 is TGTGCCAGCAGCGCAGGACAGCCAAACTCCTACAATGAGCAGTTCTTC. This chain uses TRBV5-4 with TRBJ2-1; D might be TRBD1 (6 bases). CDR1 is SGHNT, CDR2 YYREEE, per germline (reference sequence). With 4 bases removed from V and 0 bases from J, the gap between germline ends came to 14 bases. There are 16 residues in the CDR3.

This chain connects TRBV30 to TRBJ2-5; D is possibly TRBD2 (6 bases). The CDR3 has 15 amino acids. Germline CDR1 and CDR2: GTSNPN and SVGIG (reference sequence). The V gene lost 2 bases and the J gene lost 5 bases, with 18 bases spanning the gap. CDR3 bases: TGTGCCTGGAGTCCCCACGGAGGGGAACGGGAGACCCAGTACTTC. This codes for CAWSPHGGERETQYF.

The rearrangement uses TRBV28 and TRBJ1-4; TRBD1 matches 9 bases. The CDR3 is 14 amino acids. The germline gives CDR1 MDHEN, CDR2 SYDVKM. V dropped 6 bases and J dropped 8; count of bases not matched to a gene: 7. The CDR3 loop is CASRTGTGLEKLFF. The CDR3, as DNA: TGTGCCAGCAGAACCGGGACAGGGTTAGAAAAACTGTTTTTT.

V and J are TRBV12-3 or TRBV12-4 and TRBJ1-3; TRBD1 might be the D (5 bases). CDR3 length: 12 residues. V dropped 11 bases and J dropped 2 bases, with 10 bases sitting between them. The CDR3 sequence is CAEQVPGNTIYF. The CDR3 nucleotides read TGTGCCGAACAGGTACCTGGAAACACCATATATTTT.

The rearrangement links TRBV7-2 to TRBJ2-1; D is ambiguous. The CDR3 has 15 amino acids. Trimming shortened V by 7 bases and J by 5 bases, and 18 bases separated the two germline ends. Looked up from germline, CDR1 is SGHTA and CDR2 is FQGNSA. The CDR3 bases are TGTGCCAGCACCAGAGACCGGTCTAGGGACAATGAGCAGTTCTTC. Its translation: CASTRDRSRDNEQFF.

The rearrangement uses TRBV6-2 or TRBV6-3 and TRBJ1-2; weak D call: TRBD1 (5 bases). V was clipped by 5 bases and J by 1 base, with 8 bases between them. Germline-derived CDR1 and CDR2 are MNHEY and SVGEGT. The CDR3 length is 13 residues. CDR3 coding DNA: TGTGCCAGCAGTCTGACAGATAACTATGGCTACACCTTC. Translated: CASSLTDNYGYTF.

Concerning this clone: At one end, the junction sequence differs from germline, possibly due to a read error. The chain employs TRBV7-7 and TRBJ2-1, with D perhaps TRBD1 (5 bases). There are 15 residues in the CDR3. The germline gives CDR1 SSHAT, CDR2 FNYEAQ (reference sequence). The CDR3 spells CASSQGTSSYNEQFF. CDR3 sequence (DNA): TGTGCTAGCAGCCAGGGCACGAGCTCCTACAATGAGCAGTTCTTC.

The chain has TRBV2 and TRBJ2-2, with D maybe TRBD2 (7 bases). Germline loops: CDR1 SNHLY, CDR2 FYNNEI. CDR3 length equals 13 residues. V lost 6 bases, J lost 7 bases, and 12 bases lay in between. The chain's CDR3 is CASSPRGGGELFF. The CDR3 DNA follows: TGTGCCAGCAGCCCTAGGGGGGGCGGGGAGCTGTTTTTT. Full variable domain (rest looked up from reference TRBV2 and TRBJ2-2): EPEVTQTPSHQVTQMGQEVILRCVPISNHLYFYWYRQILGQKVEFLVSFYNNEISEKSEIFDDQFSVERPDGSNFTLKIRSTKLEDSAMYFCASSPRGGGELFFGEGSRLTVL.

The V gene is TRBV28, the J gene TRBJ2-4, with a possible D match to TRBD1 (6 bases). V lost 1 base and J 1 base, leaving 11 bases between the germline ends. Per the germline V gene, CDR1 is MDHEN and CDR2 is SYDVKM. The CDR3 spans 16 residues. The CDR3 region is CASSLSEGVAKNIQYF. Written as DNA, the CDR3 is TGTGCCAGCAGTTTATCTGAGGGGGTGGCCAAAAACATTCAGTACTTC.

Written as DNA, the CDR3 is TGTGCCAGCAGTACAAGACAGGGCTTGGACATTCAGTACTTC. Translated, it gives CASSTRQGLDIQYF. The V and J genes are TRBV28 and TRBJ2-4; 7 nucleotides line up with TRBD1. The CDR3 spans 14 residues. Germline V gene lookup returns CDR1 MDHEN and CDR2 SYDVKM. V lost 5 bases and J lost 8; bases outside the gene matches: 9.

The V and J genes are TRBV6-4 and TRBJ2-3, with 11 nucleotides matching TRBD2. V shed 5 bases, J shed 6 bases, and the junction held 4 bases outside the gene matches. The CDR3 consists of 14 residues. The germline gives CDR1 MRHNA, CDR2 SNTAGT. CDR3 nucleotide sequence: TGTGCCAGCAGTCCTAGCGGGGGGATGGATACGCAGTATTTT. This translates into CASSPSGGMDTQYF.

The genes are TRBV4-1 and TRBJ1-3; D is uncertain. The CDR3 loop spans 15 amino acids. Germline values: CDR1 MGHRA, CDR2 YSYEKL. Trimming removed 4 bases from V and 7 bases from J, with 17 bases in between. DNA of the CDR3: TGCGCCAGCAGCCCCCCCGAGGTCGTTGGGAACACCATATATTTT. Protein product: CASSPPEVVGNTIYF.

The chain recombines TRBV5-5 with TRBJ1-2; the match to TRBD1 covers 7 bases. The V and J ends lost 1 base and 7 bases, in that order; junction bases with no gene match: 10. The germline V gene encodes CDR1 SGHKS and CDR2 YYEKEE (reference sequence). This CDR3 region has 15 residues. The CDR3 DNA is TGTGCCAGCAGCTTGAGCCCACAGGGGCGATTTGGCTACACCTTC. Translation: CASSLSPQGRFGYTF.

V usage is TRBV7-2 and J usage is TRBJ2-1; 13 bases fit TRBD2. This CDR3 has 14 residues. With V trimmed by 4 bases and J by 10 bases, 4 bases remained unmatched. Germline CDR1 SGHTA, CDR2 FQGNSA. The CDR3 spells CASSSGLAGQEQFF. The CDR3 DNA reads as TGTGCCAGCAGCTCGGGACTAGCGGGGCAAGAGCAGTTCTTC. The full variable domain, its missing parts supplied by reference TRBV7-2 and TRBJ2-1, is GAGVSQSPSNKVTEKGKDVELRCDPISGHTALYWYRQSLGQGLEFLIYFQGNSAPDKSGLPSDRFSAERTGGSVSTLTIQRTQQEDSAVYLCASSSGLAGQEQFFGPGTRLTVL.

This chain connects TRBV12-3 or TRBV12-4 to TRBJ2-2; 8 nucleotides match TRBD2. This CDR3 spans 13 amino acids. Trimming at V came to 6 bases and at J to 6 bases, leaving 3 bases not matched to a gene. This CDR3 is CASRVAGSGELFF. In DNA, the CDR3 is TGTGCCAGCAGGGTAGCGGGATCCGGGGAGCTGTTTTTT.

This clone was picked up one time. CDR3 nucleotide sequence: TGTGCCAGCAGCAAACAAAGGCGGTACTTC. As protein: CASSKQRRYF. The chain couples TRBV21-1 to TRBJ2-7. TRBV21-1 is given as a pseudogene. This CDR3 region has 10 residues.

This clone has a single count. The chain recombines TRBV5-1 with TRBJ2-1; TRBD2 matches at 7 bases. CDR1 and CDR2 from the germline V gene are SGHRS and YFSETQ. Germline trimming cut 0 bases from V and 14 bases from J; bases unmatched to any gene: 14. The CDR3 is 15 amino acids. Here the CDR3 DNA reads TGCGCCAGCAGCTTGGCGACCACCCGGGGAGGGGAGGAGTTCTTC. This codes for CASSLATTRGGEEFF.

The CDR3 reads CASSFSDYEQYF. CDR3 coding DNA: TGTGCCAGCAGCTTTAGCGATTACGAGCAGTACTTC. The chain combines TRBV5-5 with TRBJ2-7; tentative D call: TRBD2 (5 bases). CDR1 and CDR2 (germline): SGHKS, YYEKEE (reference sequence). The CDR3 consists of 12 residues. The ends were cut back, 2 bases at V and 4 bases at J, with 7 bases in the middle. The whole variable domain, filled in from reference TRBV5-5 and TRBJ2-7, reads DAGVTQSPTHLIKTRGQQVTLRCSPISGHKSVSWYQQVLGQGPQFIFQYYEKEERGRGNFPDRFSARQFPNYSSELNVNALLLGDSALYLCASSFSDYEQYFGPGTRLTVT.